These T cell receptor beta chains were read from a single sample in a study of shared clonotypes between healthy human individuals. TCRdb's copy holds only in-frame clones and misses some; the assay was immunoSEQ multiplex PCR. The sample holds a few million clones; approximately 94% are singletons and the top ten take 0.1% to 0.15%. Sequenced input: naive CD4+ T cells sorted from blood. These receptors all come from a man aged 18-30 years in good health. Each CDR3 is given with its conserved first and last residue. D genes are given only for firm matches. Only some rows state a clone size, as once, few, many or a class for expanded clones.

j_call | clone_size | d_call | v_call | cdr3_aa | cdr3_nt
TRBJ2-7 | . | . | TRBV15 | CATSPRFGEQYF | TGTGCCACCAGCCCCAGGTTTGGCGAGCAGTACTTC
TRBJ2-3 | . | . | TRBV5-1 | CASSVALDTDTQYF | TGCGCCAGCAGCGTGGCGCTAGACACAGATACGCAGTATTTT
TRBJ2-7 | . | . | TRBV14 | CASSQLDEQYF | TGTGCCAGCAGCCAGCTCGACGAGCAGTACTTC
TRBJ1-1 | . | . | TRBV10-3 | CATRDTFEAFF | TGTGCCACCAGGGACACTTTTGAAGCTTTCTTT
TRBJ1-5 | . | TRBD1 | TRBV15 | CATSTVDRVNQPQHF | TGTGCCACCAGCACCGTAGACAGGGTCAATCAGCCCCAGCATTTT
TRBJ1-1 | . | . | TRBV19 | CASSMGINTEAFF | TGTGCCAGTAGTATGGGCATAAACACTGAAGCTTTCTTT
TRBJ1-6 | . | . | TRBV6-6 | CASSLGQNYNSPLHF | TGTGCCAGCAGTCTCGGACAGAATTATAATTCACCCCTCCACTTT
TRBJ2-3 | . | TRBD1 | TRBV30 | CAWSARDRGQYTQYF | TGTGCCTGGAGCGCTCGGGACAGGGGGCAATATACGCAGTATTTT
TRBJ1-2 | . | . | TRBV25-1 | CASSEIKQSSYGYTF | TGTGCCAGCAGTGAAATTAAGCAGTCGTCCTATGGCTACACCTTC
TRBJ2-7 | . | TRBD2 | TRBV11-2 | CASSLEASGRKRAYEQYF | TGTGCCAGCAGCTTAGAGGCTAGCGGGAGGAAGAGGGCCTACGAGCAGTACTTC
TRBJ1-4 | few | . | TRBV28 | CASKQGSEKLFF | TGTGCCAGCAAGCAGGGAAGTGAAAAACTGTTTTTT
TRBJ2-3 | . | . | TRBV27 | CASSPPPNLLDTQYF | TGTGCCAGCAGTCCCCCACCTAACCTCTTAGATACGCAGTATTTT
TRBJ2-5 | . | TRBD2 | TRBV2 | CATASGLLAGGSQETQYF | TGTGCCACCGCCTCGGGGTTACTAGCGGGAGGGAGCCAAGAGACCCAGTACTTC
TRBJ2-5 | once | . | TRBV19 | CASRWGGKEETQYF | TGTGCCAGTAGGTGGGGAGGAAAGGAAGAGACCCAGTACTTC
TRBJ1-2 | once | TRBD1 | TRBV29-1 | CSVEGPTGPYGYTF | TGCAGCGTTGAGGGACCGACAGGGCCCTATGGCTACACCTTC
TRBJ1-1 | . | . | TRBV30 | CAWSAGTTLVNTEAFF | TGTGCCTGGAGTGCCGGGACAACTCTGGTGAACACTGAAGCTTTCTTT
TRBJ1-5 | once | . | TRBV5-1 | CASREGQSNQPQHF | TGCGCCAGCAGAGAAGGACAAAGCAATCAGCCCCAGCATTTT
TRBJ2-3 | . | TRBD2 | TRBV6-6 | CASSYPLAGSDTQYF | TGTGCCAGCAGTTATCCGCTAGCGGGATCAGATACGCAGTATTTT
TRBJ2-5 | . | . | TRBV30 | CAWGDRRWETQYF | TGTGCCTGGGGTGACAGGCGGTGGGAGACCCAGTACTTC
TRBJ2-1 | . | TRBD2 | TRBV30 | CAWRTSGAGNEQFF | TGTGCCTGGAGAACGAGCGGGGCGGGCAATGAGCAGTTCTTC
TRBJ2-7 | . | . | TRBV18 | CASSRGRDSYEQYF | TGTGCCAGCTCACGTGGAAGAGACAGCTACGAGCAGTACTTC
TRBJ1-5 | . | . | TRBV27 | CASSLSSWGGSNQPQHF | TGTGCCAGCAGTTTAAGCTCATGGGGGGGAAGCAATCAGCCCCAGCATTTT
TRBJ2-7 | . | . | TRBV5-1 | CASSLYTASYEQYF | TGCGCCAGCAGCTTGTACACAGCCTCCTACGAGCAGTACTTC
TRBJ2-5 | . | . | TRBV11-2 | CASSVGAAGETQYF | TGTGCCAGCAGCGTTGGGGCGGCTGGGGAGACCCAGTACTTC
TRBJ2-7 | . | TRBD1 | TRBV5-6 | CASSRTGTGFYEQYF | TGTGCCAGCAGCAGAACCGGGACAGGGTTCTACGAGCAGTACTTC
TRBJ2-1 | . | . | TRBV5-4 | CASSSERGEQFF | TGTGCCAGCAGCTCCGAACGGGGAGAGCAGTTCTTC
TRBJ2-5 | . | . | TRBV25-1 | CASSDGASVQETQYF | TGTGCCAGCAGTGACGGTGCTAGCGTTCAAGAGACCCAGTACTTC
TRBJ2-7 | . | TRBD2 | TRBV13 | CASSLGLAGVKAYEQYF | TGTGCCAGCAGCTTGGGACTAGCGGGAGTAAAGGCCTACGAGCAGTACTTC
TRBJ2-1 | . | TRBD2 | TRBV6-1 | CASSEAATSGGHNEQFF | TGTGCCAGCAGTGAAGCTGCTACTAGCGGGGGTCACAATGAGCAGTTCTTC
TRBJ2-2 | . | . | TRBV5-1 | CASSLALARTGELFF | TGCGCCAGCAGCTTGGCCCTGGCGAGGACCGGGGAGCTGTTTTTT
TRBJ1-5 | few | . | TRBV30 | CAWSDNSNQPQHF | TGTGCCTGGAGCGACAATAGCAATCAGCCCCAGCATTTT
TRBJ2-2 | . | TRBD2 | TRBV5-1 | CASENGRGSEELFF | TGCGCCAGCGAGAATGGGAGGGGCTCGGAGGAGCTGTTTTTT
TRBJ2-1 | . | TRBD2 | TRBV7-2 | CASSSASGIKEQFF | TGTGCCAGCAGCTCCGCTAGCGGGATAAAAGAGCAGTTCTTC
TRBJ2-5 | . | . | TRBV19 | CASSIDSETQYF | TGTGCCAGTAGTATAGATTCGGAGACCCAGTACTTC
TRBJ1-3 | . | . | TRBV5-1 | CASSLGTGNTIYF | TGCGCCAGCAGCTTGGGCACTGGAAACACCATATATTTT
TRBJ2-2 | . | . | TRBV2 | CASSVPSANTGELFF | TGTGCCAGCAGTGTGCCTAGCGCTAACACCGGGGAGCTGTTTTTT
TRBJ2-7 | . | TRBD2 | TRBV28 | CASTLAGGYYEQYF | TGTGCCAGCACCTTAGCGGGGGGTTACTACGAGCAGTACTTC
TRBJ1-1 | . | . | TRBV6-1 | CASSPRTVMNTEAFF | TGTGCCAGCAGTCCTCGGACAGTCATGAACACTGAAGCTTTCTTT
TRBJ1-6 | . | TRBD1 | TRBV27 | CASSLTSGTVTLNSPLHF | TGTGCCAGCAGTCTGACTTCCGGGACAGTAACTTTAAATTCACCCCTCCACTTT
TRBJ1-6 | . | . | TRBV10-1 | CASSAGINSPLHF | TGCGCCAGCAGTGCAGGGATAAATTCACCCCTCCACTTT
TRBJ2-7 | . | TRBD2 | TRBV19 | CASRPAGYHEQYF | TGTGCCAGTAGGCCAGCGGGGTACCACGAGCAGTACTTC
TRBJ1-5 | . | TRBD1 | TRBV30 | CAWGRQGYQPQHF | TGTGCCTGGGGGCGACAGGGGTATCAGCCCCAGCATTTT
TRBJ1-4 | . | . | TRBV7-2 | CASSLGPSSEKLFF | TGTGCCAGCAGCTTAGGGCCGTCAAGTGAAAAACTGTTTTTT
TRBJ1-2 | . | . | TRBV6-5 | CASVGGYGYTF | TGTGCCAGCGTTGGGGGCTACGGCTACACCTTC
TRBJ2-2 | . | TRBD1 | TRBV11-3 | CASSLQGANTGELFF | TGTGCCAGCAGCTTACAGGGGGCGAACACCGGGGAGCTGTTTTTT
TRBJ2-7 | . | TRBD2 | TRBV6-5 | CASSQLAGLPYEQYF | TGTGCCAGCAGTCAACTAGCGGGTCTTCCCTACGAGCAGTACTTC
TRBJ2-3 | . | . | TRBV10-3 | CAISDGTPSTDTQYF | TGTGCCATCAGTGATGGGACTCCGAGCACAGATACGCAGTATTTT
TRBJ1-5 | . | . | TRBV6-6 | CASSSGDPHQPQHF | TGTGCCAGCAGTTCAGGGGACCCTCATCAGCCCCAGCATTTT
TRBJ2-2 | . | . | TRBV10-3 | CATIPAPSGTGELFF | TGTGCCACGATTCCGGCCCCCTCGGGCACCGGGGAGCTGTTTTTT
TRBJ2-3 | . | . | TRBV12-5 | CASVVKGRTSTDTQYF | TGTGCTAGTGTGGTTAAGGGACGGACTAGCACAGATACGCAGTATTTT
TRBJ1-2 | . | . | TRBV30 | CAWSVLKGGTVGYGYTF | TGTGCCTGGAGTGTACTAAAGGGTGGCACCGTGGGCTATGGCTACACCTTC
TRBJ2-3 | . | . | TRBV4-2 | CASSPPLTMEGRNTQYF | TGTGCCAGCAGCCCCCCTTTAACCATGGAGGGCCGGAATACGCAGTATTTT
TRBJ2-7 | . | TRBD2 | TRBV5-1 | CASSLGGLAGVEQYF | TGCGCCAGCAGCTTGGGAGGACTAGCGGGAGTCGAGCAGTACTTC
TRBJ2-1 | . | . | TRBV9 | CASSPLSSYNEQFF | TGTGCCAGCAGCCCACTCAGCTCCTACAATGAGCAGTTCTTC
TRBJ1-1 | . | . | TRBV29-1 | CSVIGVGTEAFF | TGCAGCGTCATCGGAGTGGGCACTGAAGCTTTCTTT
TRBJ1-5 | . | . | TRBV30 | CAWSVVGNQPQHF | TGTGCCTGGAGTGTAGTGGGCAATCAGCCCCAGCATTTT
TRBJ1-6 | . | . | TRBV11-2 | CASSSRQDSYNSPLHF | TGTGCCAGCAGCTCCCGACAGGACTCCTATAATTCACCCCTCCACTTT
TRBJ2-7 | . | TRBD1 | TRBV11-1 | CASSLAKTGTASSEQYF | TGTGCCAGCAGCTTAGCAAAAACCGGGACAGCCTCAAGCGAGCAGTACTTC
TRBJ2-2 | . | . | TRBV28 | CAIGRTVPTGELFF | TGTGCCATCGGGAGGACAGTGCCCACCGGGGAGCTGTTTTTT